This T cell receptor (beta chain) was profiled in a study of T cells in Graves' hyperthyroidism and ophthalmopathy. Overall study results and limits: Ophthalmopathy cases were set apart from stable hyperthyroidism by a 13 V-J model.

This clonotype was picked up many times. Antigen specificity is unknown. This CDR3 is built from 12 residues. V gave up 4 bases and J gave up 8 bases; unmatched junction bases: 3. Germline CDR1 reads KGHDR; CDR2 reads SFDVKD. Authors of the study amplified TCR beta CDR3 regions from RNA transcripts. In the first-round RT-PCR of the TCR CDR3, the HTBI primer set was used. TCRdb called the multiplex PCR reads again in MiXCR, with one record for every CDR3 protein. The repertoire holds a few hundred thousand distinct CDR3 sequences, more than 13% seen once, with roughly 33% in the top ten. Stable hyperthyroidism: no ophthalmopathy progression over 18 months of follow-up.

This sequence joins TRBV24-1 and TRBJ1-1, with TRBD1 matching over 7 bases. Material: blood. The sequence derives from a woman in her thirties with Graves' hyperthyroidism. CDR3 DNA: TGTGCCACCAGTGACCACAGGGGAGAAGCTTTCTTT. Translation gives CATSDHRGEAFF.